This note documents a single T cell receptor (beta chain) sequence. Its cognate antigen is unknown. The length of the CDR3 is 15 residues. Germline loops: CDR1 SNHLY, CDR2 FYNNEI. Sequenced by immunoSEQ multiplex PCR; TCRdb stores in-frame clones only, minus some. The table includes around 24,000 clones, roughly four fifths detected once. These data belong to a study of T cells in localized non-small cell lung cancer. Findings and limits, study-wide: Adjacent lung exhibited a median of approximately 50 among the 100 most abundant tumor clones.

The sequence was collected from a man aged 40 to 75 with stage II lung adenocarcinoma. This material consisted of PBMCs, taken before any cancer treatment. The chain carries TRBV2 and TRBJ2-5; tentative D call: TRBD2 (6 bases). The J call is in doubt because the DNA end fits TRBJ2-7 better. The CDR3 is CASSDPLGLLYEQYF. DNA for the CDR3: TGTGCCAGCAGTGACCCACTCGGACTATTATACGAGCAGTACTTC.